This TCR beta chain emerged from a study of blood T cell repertoires in COVID-19. Whole-study context: The study drew acute and convalescent COVID-19 samples from the United States, Italy and Spain. Nucleic acid was either cDNA or gDNA, and it came from T cells, B-cell-depleted T cells, or PBMCs.

Assay: immunoSEQ multiplex PCR; the TCRdb copy retains only in-frame clones and omits some. The table shows roughly 310,000 clones, with around 89% occurring only once. The CDR3 length is 15 residues. V was clipped by 0 bases and J by 5 bases, with 10 bases between them. CDR1 and CDR2 from the germline V gene are LNHNV and YYDKDF (reference sequence). The sequence was obtained from a woman in her fifties or sixties with active or convalescent COVID-19. The genes are TRBV15 and TRBJ1-4; D is perhaps TRBD1 (6 bases). The specimen sequenced was peripheral blood. The CDR3: CATSRDVQGNEKLFF. The CDR3 DNA reads TGTGCCACCAGCAGAGATGTCCAGGGGAATGAAAAACTGTTTTTT.